The 22 T cell receptor beta chains reported below all come from one sample, sequenced in a study of T cells in Graves' hyperthyroidism and ophthalmopathy. RNA transcripts served as the template for amplifying TCR beta CDR3 regions. Initially, a first-round RT-PCR of the TCR CDR3 employed the HTBI primer set. TCRdb re-derived calls from the multiplex PCR reads in MiXCR, one entry per CDR3 protein. The table has 750,000 to 900,000 distinct CDR3 sequences, over 35% seen once; the top ten hold approximately 8.7%. The sequenced material came from blood. These receptors were obtained from a man in his late teens or twenties with Graves' hyperthyroidism.

The chain employs TRBV29-1 and TRBJ2-5, with a possible D match to TRBD2 (6 bases). Trimming cost V 3 bases and J 5 bases, with 13 bases left between them. The CDR3 length is 13 residues. CDR1 is SQVTM and CDR2 is ANQGSEA in the germline V gene. CDR3 bases: TGCAGCGTTGATGGAGGGATAATCGAGACCCAGTACTTC. This gives the protein CSVDGGIIETQYF.

This clonotype has at least ten counts. The chain carries TRBV7-8 and TRBJ1-2, with D unclear. CDR3 length: 15 amino acids. Germline V gives CDR1 SGHVS, CDR2 FQNEAQ. The ends were cut back, 7 bases at V and 4 bases at J, with 19 bases in the middle. CDR3 in amino acids: CASTRPTTGPYGYTF. CDR3 sequence (DNA): TGTGCCAGCACCCGCCCCACGACGGGTCCCTATGGCTACACCTTC.

This clonotype was found many times. The CDR3 protein is CAIKGVHNTEAFF. The CDR3 DNA reads TGTGCCATCAAAGGGGTGCACAACACTGAAGCTTTCTTT. V is TRBV10-3 and J is TRBJ1-1; D is perhaps TRBD1 (5 bases). Looked up from germline, CDR1 is ENHRY and CDR2 is SYGVKD. V was shortened by 7 bases and J by 2 bases, with 11 bases between the two germline ends. The CDR3 runs 13 residues.

The V and J genes are TRBV15 and TRBJ1-2; 7 nucleotides align to TRBD1. V trimming: 1 base; J trimming: 3 bases; junction bases outside the gene matches: 8. This CDR3 spans 16 amino acids. CDR1 and CDR2 (germline): LNHNV, YYDKDF (reference sequence). This CDR3 reads CATSRVRQGNHYGYTF. The DNA of the CDR3 is TGTGCCACCAGCAGAGTCAGACAGGGCAATCACTATGGCTACACCTTC. The full variable domain, in which reference TRBV15 and TRBJ1-2 provide the parts outside the CDR3, is DAMVIQNPRYQVTQFGKPVTLSCSQTLNHNVMYWYQQKSSQAPKLLFHYYDKDFNNEADTPDNFQSRRPNTSFCFLDIRSPGLGDTAMYLCATSRVRQGNHYGYTFGSGTRLTVV.

The CDR3 DNA reads TGTGCCAGCAGTTTACTTCCGGGAGGAGTAGGAGAGCAGTACTTC. The encoded protein is CASSLLPGGVGEQYF. V usage is TRBV6-1 and J usage is TRBJ2-7; 7 bases are a match to TRBD2. With V trimmed by 5 bases and J by 7 bases, 14 bases remained unmatched. This CDR3 is 15 amino acids long. Germline CDR1 reads MNHNS; CDR2 reads SASEGT.

Ten or more counts support this clonotype. V and J are TRBV29-1 and TRBJ1-3; D ambiguous. CDR3 size: 12 residues. Germline V gene sequence: CDR1 SQVTM, CDR2 ANQGSEA. Trimming removed 4 bases at V and 6 bases at J, with 10 bases between. The CDR3, as DNA: TGCAGCGTTGTTTCCGTGGAAAACACCATATATTTT. Its translation: CSVVSVENTIYF.

The gene calls are TRBV7-9 and TRBJ1-4, with a tentative D call TRBD1 (6 bases). In germline, CDR1 is SEHNR, CDR2 FQNEAQ (reference sequence). Trimming removed 4 bases from V and 8 bases from J, with 20 bases in between. The CDR3 extends over 16 amino acids. CDR3 residues: CASSSTSGGPREKLFF. Written as DNA, the CDR3 is TGTGCCAGCAGCTCTACCAGCGGGGGGCCGAGAGAAAAACTGTTTTTT. Full variable domain (rest looked up from reference TRBV7-9 and TRBJ1-4): DTGVSQNPRHKITKRGQNVTFRCDPISEHNRLYWYRQTLGQGPEFLTYFQNEAQLEKSRLLSDRFSAERPKGSFSTLEIQRTEQGDSAMYLCASSSTSGGPREKLFFGSGTQLSVL.

This clonotype was seen more than once but under ten times. This sequence joins TRBV12-3 or TRBV12-4 and TRBJ2-2; D unclear. The germline V and J ends were trimmed by 8 bases and 1 base, with 5 bases remaining between them. The CDR3 consists of 12 residues. CDR3 DNA: TGTGCCAGCGCGGAGAACACCGGGGAGCTGTTTTTT. Translated, it gives CASAENTGELFF.

Comments on this clonotype: At one end, the junction sequence differs from germline, possibly due to a read error. The J gene is TRBJ1-6, the V gene TRBV6-6; unclear D gene. CDR3 size: 13 residues. Per the germline V gene, CDR1 is MNHNY and CDR2 is SVGAGI (reference sequence). The CDR3 coding sequence is TGTGTCAGCAGTTACGAGGACCCTGAAGCCCTCCACTTT. It specifies CVSSYEDPEALHF.

This chain links TRBV4-1 with TRBJ2-5, with a possible D match to TRBD1 (6 bases). The CDR3 extends over 16 amino acids. V lost 1 base and J lost 4, with 16 bases in between. CDR1 is MGHRA, CDR2 YSYEKL, per germline. CDR3 DNA: TGCGCCAGCAGCCAAGGTAGCAGGGGTGCACGAGAGACCCAGTACTTC. This gives the protein CASSQGSRGARETQYF.

This clonotype has only a few counts. CDR3 loop: CASSLRGHTEQYF. DNA of the CDR3: TGTGCCAGCAGCCTTAGGGGACACACCGAGCAGTACTTC. J is TRBJ2-7 and V is TRBV2; D may be TRBD1 (6 bases). Trimming removed 6 bases from V and 6 bases from J, with 15 bases in between. Germline V gives CDR1 SNHLY, CDR2 FYNNEI. This CDR3 has 13 residues. The full variable domain, its missing parts supplied by reference TRBV2 and TRBJ2-7, is EPEVTQTPSHQVTQMGQEVILRCVPISNHLYFYWYRQILGQKVEFLVSFYNNEISEKSEIFDDQFSVERPDGSNFTLKIRSTKLEDSAMYFCASSLRGHTEQYFGPGTRLTVT.

V and J are TRBV12-3 or TRBV12-4 and TRBJ2-7; unclear D gene. V was pared by 5 bases and J by 6 bases, with 14 bases between. This CDR3 spans 13 amino acids. The CDR3 nucleotides are TGTGCCAGCAGTCTCCGGGCCGTCCTCGAGCAGTACTTC. This sequence encodes CASSLRAVLEQYF.

V gene TRBV19 combines with J gene TRBJ2-7; D not resolved. Germline V gene sequence: CDR1 LNHDA, CDR2 SQIVND (reference sequence). There are 13 residues in the CDR3. The V and J ends lost 4 bases and 4 bases respectively, with 11 bases between them. CDR3 amino acids: CASSSALRYEQYF. The CDR3, as DNA: TGTGCCAGTAGTAGCGCCCTAAGGTACGAGCAGTACTTC.

This clonotype was detected a few times. This chain joins TRBV7-9 and TRBJ2-7; 14 bases are a match to TRBD2. Germline trimming cut 2 bases from V and 5 bases from J; bases unmatched to any gene: 11. The CDR3 consists of 18 residues. Germline assignment: CDR1 SEHNR and CDR2 FQNEAQ (reference sequence). This CDR3 is CASSLKYAGLAGEDEQYF. The CDR3 region has the DNA TGTGCCAGCAGCTTAAAATACGCGGGACTAGCGGGAGAGGACGAGCAGTACTTC. Drawing the rest from reference TRBV7-9 and TRBJ2-7, the complete variable domain is DTGVSQNPRHKITKRGQNVTFRCDPISEHNRLYWYRQTLGQGPEFLTYFQNEAQLEKSRLLSDRFSAERPKGSFSTLEIQRTEQGDSAMYLCASSLKYAGLAGEDEQYFGPGTRLTVT.

The sample holds a few counts of this clonotype. This chain joins TRBV10-2 and TRBJ2-7; no reliable D call. V dropped 3 bases and J dropped 7 bases, with 7 bases sitting between them. CDR1 and CDR2 (germline): WSHSY, SAAADI. This CDR3 has 11 residues. The CDR3 region is CASSDGAEQYF. DNA for the CDR3: TGCGCCAGCAGTGATGGTGCGGAGCAGTACTTC.

The rearrangement joins TRBV29-1 to TRBJ1-2; 9 bases match TRBD1. Per the germline V gene, CDR1 is SQVTM and CDR2 is ANQGSEA. After removal of 6 bases from V and 8 bases from J, the junction contained 16 bases not matched to a gene. There are 15 residues in the CDR3. CDR3 in DNA: TGCAGCGTCCCGTCCCCGGACAGGGGAGAGCACGGCTACACCTTC. It specifies CSVPSPDRGEHGYTF.

At least ten counts were recorded for this clonotype. The rearrangement uses TRBV7-2 and TRBJ1-1; D unclear. CDR3 length: 13 amino acids. The V end lost 1 base, the J end lost 6 bases, and 9 bases lay between the germline ends. The germline CDR1 and CDR2 sequences are SGHTA and FQGNSA. This CDR3 reads CASSLGRSPEAFF. The CDR3 DNA reads TGTGCCAGCAGCTTAGGGAGGAGCCCTGAAGCTTTCTTT.

This clonotype was recorded at least ten times. The rearrangement uses TRBV7-8 and TRBJ2-5; 9 nucleotides agree with TRBD1. CDR1 and CDR2 (germline): SGHVS, FQNEAQ. The CDR3 sequence is 14 residues long. The trim removed 1 base at V and 5 bases at J, leaving 2 bases unmatched. CDR3 nucleotide sequence: TGTGCCAGCAGCTTAGGGGACAGGGATGAGACCCAGTACTTC. This sequence encodes CASSLGDRDETQYF. Full variable domain (rest looked up from reference TRBV7-8 and TRBJ2-5): GAGVSQSPRYKVAKRGQDVALRCDPISGHVSLFWYQQALGQGPEFLTYFQNEAQLDKSGLPSDRFFAERPEGSVSTLKIQRTQQEDSAVYLCASSLGDRDETQYFGPGTRLLVL.

The CDR3 reads CASGGVPFGQYF. DNA of the CDR3: TGTGCCTCGGGCGGGGTCCCCTTTGGGCAGTACTTC. The chain is built from TRBV2 and TRBJ2-7, with D possibly being TRBD2 (6 bases). Per the germline V gene, CDR1 is SNHLY and CDR2 is FYNNEI. CDR3 length: 12 residues. Trimming shortened V by 11 bases and J by 9 bases, and 20 bases separated the two germline ends.

This clonotype was counted a few times. This chain links TRBV7-9 with TRBJ2-7, with 9 bases that match TRBD1. In germline, CDR1 is SEHNR, CDR2 FQNEAQ (reference sequence). This CDR3 has 13 residues. J gave up 7 bases and V 5 bases, and 6 bases lay outside the gene matches. The CDR3 nucleotides are TGTGCCAGCAGCACAGGGGGCGCCTGGGAGCAGTACTTC. This sequence encodes CASSTGGAWEQYF.

In regard to this clonotype: A read error may account for a junction end that differs from germline. This rearrangement joins TRBV10-3 to TRBJ1-6, with D unresolved. Germline loops: CDR1 ENHRY, CDR2 SYGVKD. The CDR3 sequence is 13 residues long. CDR3 bases: TGTGCCAGCAGTGAGACTGAAGTATCACCCCTCCACTTT. Its translation: CASSETEVSPLHF.

There are a few counts of this clonotype. The rearrangement links TRBV20-1 to TRBJ2-3; 11 positions match TRBD2. The V gene end was trimmed by 6 bases and the J gene end by 0 bases; junction bases not matched to a gene: 11. This CDR3 comprises 17 residues. Germline assignment: CDR1 DFQATT and CDR2 SNEGSKA (reference sequence). This CDR3 is CSAEPGLAGGSTDTQYF. For the CDR3, the DNA is TGCAGTGCAGAGCCTGGACTAGCGGGTGGGAGCACAGATACGCAGTATTTT.